This is a list of T cell receptor beta chains from one sample in a study of T cells in Graves' hyperthyroidism and ophthalmopathy. MiXCR, run by TCRdb on the multiplex PCR reads, gives a single entry per CDR3 protein. The sample holds almost 500,000 distinct CDR3 sequences, 20% to 25% seen once. The source material was blood. These receptors originate from a woman between 70 and 85 years old with Graves' ophthalmopathy. CDR3s include the opening cysteine and the closing phenylalanine or tryptophan. A D gene is named only where the DNA matches it firmly. Part of the rows lack a size; the others show once, few, many or a class for expanded clones.

TRBJ2-1,few,TRBV18,-,CASSPPERGEQFF,TGTGCCAGCTCACCACCGGAGAGGGGTGAGCAGTTCTTC
TRBJ1-2,few,TRBV2,-,CASTPRVGRGYTF,TGTGCCAGCACCCCCCGGGTGGGACGTGGCTACACCTTC
TRBJ2-2,-,TRBV5-1,-,CASSFGSGRTGELFF,TGCGCCAGCAGCTTCGGGAGCGGCCGCACCGGGGAGCTGTTTTTT
TRBJ2-7,few,TRBV30,TRBD2,CAWSYLTSGRIEQYF,TGTGCCTGGAGCTACCTGACTAGCGGGAGGATAGAGCAGTACTTC
TRBJ2-3,many,TRBV28,-,CASKRAGKGTDTQYF,TGTGCCAGCAAAAGGGCGGGAAAGGGCACAGATACGCAGTATTTT
TRBJ2-3,-,TRBV12-3/TRBV12-4,-,CASSLAGLSTDTQYF,TGTGCCAGCAGTTTAGCGGGATTAAGCACAGATACGCAGTATTTT
TRBJ1-3,-,TRBV29-1,TRBD1,CSGTTGSRGNTIYF,TGCAGCGGGACGACAGGGAGCCGAGGAAACACCATATATTTT
TRBJ1-1,-,TRBV6-9,-,CASSYGGQIFTEAFF,TGTGCCAGCAGTTACGGGGGGCAGATTTTCACTGAAGCTTTCTTT
TRBJ1-5,many,TRBV7-8,TRBD1,CASSWDSVSNQPQHF,TGTGCCAGCAGCTGGGACAGCGTTAGCAATCAGCCCCAGCATTTT
TRBJ2-7,few,TRBV7-8,-,CASSSRTTRLSSYEQYF,TGTGCCAGCAGCTCTAGAACCACACGCCTGAGCTCCTACGAGCAGTACTTC
TRBJ2-4,-,TRBV12-3/TRBV12-4,-,CASSFGDIQYF,TGTGCCAGCAGTTTTGGGGACATTCAGTACTTC
TRBJ2-2,-,TRBV10-1,-,CASSGRVPGELFF,TGCGCCAGCAGTGGAAGGGTCCCCGGGGAGCTGTTTTTT
TRBJ2-2,-,TRBV5-1,TRBD1,CASSDPGQGIPGELFF,TGCGCCAGCAGCGATCCAGGACAGGGGATCCCCGGGGAGCTGTTTTTT
TRBJ2-5,few,TRBV10-3,TRBD1,CAISRPGQGKETQYF,TGTGCCATCAGTCGTCCGGGACAGGGAAAAGAGACCCAGTACTTC
TRBJ1-5,-,TRBV20-1,-,CSAEREGPDTQHF,TGCAGTGCCGAGCGGGAGGGGCCAGATACGCAGCATTTT
TRBJ1-5,-,TRBV2,TRBD1,CASRRQGWNQPQHF,TGTGCCAGCCGAAGACAGGGATGGAATCAGCCCCAGCATTTT
TRBJ2-7,many,TRBV28,-,CASRLTGRRYEQYF,TGTGCCAGCAGGCTCACAGGGCGCCGGTACGAGCAGTACTTC